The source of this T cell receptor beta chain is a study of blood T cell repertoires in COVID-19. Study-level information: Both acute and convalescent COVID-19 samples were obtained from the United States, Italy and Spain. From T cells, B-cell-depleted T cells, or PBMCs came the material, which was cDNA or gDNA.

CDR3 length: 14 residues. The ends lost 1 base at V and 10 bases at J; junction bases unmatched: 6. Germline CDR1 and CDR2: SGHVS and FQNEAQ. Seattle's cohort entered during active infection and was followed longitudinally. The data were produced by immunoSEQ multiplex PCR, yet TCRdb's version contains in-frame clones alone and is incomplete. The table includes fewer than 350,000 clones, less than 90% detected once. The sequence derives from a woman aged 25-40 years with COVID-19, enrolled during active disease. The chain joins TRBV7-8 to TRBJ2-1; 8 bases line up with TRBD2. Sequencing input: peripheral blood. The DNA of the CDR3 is TGTGCCAGCAGCTTAGTACTAGCGGAGGGAGAGCAGTTCTTC. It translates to CASSLVLAEGEQFF.